Below, 7 T cell receptor beta chains from the same sample are listed, as sequenced in a study. TCRdb used MiXCR to reprocess the RT-PCR reads, holding one entry per CDR3 protein. The sample records around 700,000 distinct CDR3 sequences, 12% to 15% being singletons. Sequencing was performed on memory CD4+ T cells from blood. Receptor source: a female donor in good health, serving as a healthy control.

This chain uses TRBV9 with TRBJ2-2, with 7 positions matching TRBD2. The CDR3 spans 16 residues. Germline V CDR1 and CDR2: SGDLS, YYNGEE. J gave up 0 bases and V 4 bases, and 6 bases lay outside the gene matches. CDR3 amino acids: CASSPRGDPNTGELFF. The CDR3 DNA reads TGTGCCAGCAGCCCCCGGGGGGACCCGAACACCGGGGAGCTGTTTTTT. Together with reference TRBV9 and TRBJ2-2, the CDR3 gives the full variable domain: DSGVTQTPKHLITATGQRVTLRCSPRSGDLSVYWYQQSLDQGLQFLIQYYNGEERAKGNILERFSAQQFPDLHSELNLSSLELGDSALYFCASSPRGDPNTGELFFGEGSRLTVL.

This chain joins TRBV6-6 and TRBJ2-7, with D unresolved. Germline CDR1 MNHNY, CDR2 SVGAGI (reference sequence). Trimming shortened V by 6 bases and J by 3 bases, and 9 bases separated the two germline ends. This CDR3 has 12 amino acids. The CDR3 spells CASSFDFYEQYF. CDR3 coding DNA: TGTGCCAGCAGCTTTGACTTCTACGAGCAGTACTTC.

This clonotype came up a few times. The chain joins TRBV6-4 to TRBJ2-1; 8 bases fit TRBD1. The CDR3 spans 16 residues. Germline V gene lookup returns CDR1 MRHNA and CDR2 SNTAGT. V lost 4 bases and J lost 5; bases outside the gene matches: 10. The CDR3 DNA reads as TGTGCCAGCAGTGGCTTTCAGGGGGCAACTGACAATGAGCAGTTCTTC. Its translation: CASSGFQGATDNEQFF.

This chain joins TRBV27 and TRBJ2-5; perhaps TRBD2 as D (5 bases). Germline CDR1 reads MNHEY; CDR2 reads SMNVEV (reference sequence). V was pared by 7 bases and J by 1 base, with 10 bases between. This CDR3 region has 13 residues. CDR3 nucleotide sequence: TGTGCCAGCAAGGAGGACCTCCAAGAGACCCAGTACTTC. Translation gives CASKEDLQETQYF.

In this sample, this clonotype turned up many times. CDR3 amino acids: CASSAQQETQYF. The DNA for the CDR3 is TGTGCCAGCTCAGCACAGCAAGAGACCCAGTACTTC. V is TRBV18 and J is TRBJ2-5; D gene ambiguous. CDR3 length equals 12 residues. Trimming shortened V by 5 bases and J by 2 bases, and 6 bases separated the two germline ends. Looked up from germline, CDR1 is KGHSH and CDR2 is LQKENI. The whole variable domain, remainder taken from reference TRBV18 and TRBJ2-5, is NAGVMQNPRHLVRRRGQEARLRCSPMKGHSHVYWYRQLPEEGLKFMVYLQKENIIDESGMPKERFSAEFPKEGPSILRIQQVVRGDSAAYFCASSAQQETQYFGPGTRLLVL.

The chain recombines TRBV28 with TRBJ1-3, with no clear D. Germline CDR1 reads MDHEN; CDR2 reads SYDVKM. The V and J ends lost 7 bases and 2 bases respectively, with 9 bases between them. The CDR3 loop spans 13 amino acids. CDR3 loop: CASTLIAGNTIYF. CDR3 DNA sequence: TGTGCCAGCACCTTAATCGCTGGAAACACCATATATTTT.

This clonotype has just one count. The chain has TRBV11-1 and TRBJ2-3; D is ambiguous. The CDR3 consists of 15 residues. Germline V gene lookup returns CDR1 SGHAT and CDR2 FQDESV (reference sequence). With 1 base removed from V and 2 bases from J, the gap between germline ends came to 10 bases. The CDR3 loop reads CASSLVSATTDTQYF. The CDR3 nucleotides read TGTGCCAGCAGCTTAGTGTCTGCTACCACAGATACGCAGTATTTT.